One and the same sample provided the 19 T cell receptor beta chains below, sequenced in a study of T cells after yellow fever vaccination. TCRdb ran MiXCR on the 5' RACE reads and lists one entry per CDR3 protein. This repertoire shows about 550,000 distinct CDR3 sequences, 15% to 20% found once; its top ten account for more than 13%. The sample consisted of PBMCs, taken 15 days after the yellow fever booster vaccination. These receptors came from a man under 40 who received the YFV17D yellow fever vaccine.

This clonotype was seen more than once but under ten times. This chain connects TRBV15 to TRBJ1-2; no reliable D call. CDR1 is LNHNV, CDR2 YYDKDF, per germline (reference sequence). The germline V and J ends were trimmed by 5 bases and 5 bases, with 15 bases remaining between them. The CDR3 length is 14 residues. CDR3 sequence reads: CATSSSQKDYGYTF. The CDR3 region has the DNA TGTGCCACCAGCTCCAGCCAGAAAGATTATGGCTACACCTTC.

The sample holds a few counts of this clonotype. J is TRBJ2-5 and V is TRBV14, with 10 nucleotides matching TRBD2. V was clipped by 3 bases and J by 7 bases; unmatched bases: 14. The CDR3 covers 17 residues. The germline gives CDR1 SGHDN, CDR2 FVKESK. CDR3 residues: CASSQTTGTSASSTQYF. The CDR3 region has the DNA TGTGCCAGCAGCCAGACGACCGGGACTAGCGCCTCATCGACCCAGTACTTC.

The genes are TRBV4-3 and TRBJ2-7; D remains unclear. V was trimmed by 4 bases and J by 5 bases, leaving 12 bases between them. In germline, CDR1 is LGHNA, CDR2 YSLEER. This CDR3 contains 13 residues. CDR3 loop: CASSPTLHDEQYF. The CDR3 bases are TGCGCCAGCAGCCCCACCCTACACGACGAGCAGTACTTC.

This sequence joins TRBV6-6 and TRBJ1-2, with a possible D match to TRBD1 (6 bases). The CDR3 extends over 12 amino acids. Trimming took off 5 bases at V and 4 bases at J, with 8 bases between the two ends. The germline V gene encodes CDR1 MNHNY and CDR2 SVGAGI (reference sequence). The CDR3 region has the DNA TGTGCCAGCAGTCCAGGGGCCTATGGCTACACCTTC. Encoded protein: CASSPGAYGYTF.

There are a few counts of this clonotype. J is TRBJ2-7 and V is TRBV6-2 or TRBV6-3, with D hard to call. Trimming left V 6 bases short and J 0 bases short, with 9 bases between. The germline V gene has CDR1 MNHEY and CDR2 SVGEGT. The CDR3 covers 13 residues. For the CDR3, the DNA is TGTGCCAGCAGGGAGAAAAACTCCTACGAGCAGTACTTC. It encodes CASREKNSYEQYF.

This clonotype was observed many times. Mismatch with germline at one junction end may stem from a read error. V usage is TRBV5-1 and J usage is TRBJ2-7; 10 nucleotides agree with TRBD1. Looked up from germline, CDR1 is SGHRS and CDR2 is YFSETQ. The CDR3 contains 14 residues. The chain's CDR3 is CASSLDRGLYEQYF. The CDR3 nucleotides read TGTGCCAGCAGTTTAGACAGGGGGCTTTACGAGCAGTACTTC.

This clonotype was counted a few times. The rearrangement uses TRBV20-1 and TRBJ2-1; tentatively, D is TRBD2 (6 bases). The CDR3 is 14 residues long. V lost 5 bases to trimming and J lost 7 bases, with 18 bases between them. From germline, CDR1 is DFQATT and CDR2 SNEGSKA (reference sequence). For the CDR3, the DNA is TGCAGTGCTCAGGAGGGGACTTCCTCAAATGAGCAGTTCTTC. This encodes CSAQEGTSSNEQFF.

The CDR3 protein is CASSQAVTAYNSPLHF. For the CDR3, the DNA is TGTGCCAGCAGCCAAGCGGTGACAGCTTATAATTCACCCCTCCACTTT. The chain joins TRBV3-1 to TRBJ1-6; D possibly corresponds to TRBD1 (5 bases). This CDR3 region has 16 residues. The V end lost 1 base, the J end lost 4 bases, and 11 bases lay between the germline ends. Germline lookup yields CDR1 LGHDT and CDR2 YNNKEL (reference sequence).

This chain links TRBV28 with TRBJ2-2; tentative D call: TRBD1 (6 bases). Germline CDR1 and CDR2: MDHEN and SYDVKM. Trimming pared 3 bases from V and 0 bases from J, leaving 11 bases between. There are 16 residues in the CDR3. The CDR3 here is CASSFLGQSNTGELFF. CDR3 nucleotide sequence: TGTGCCAGCAGTTTCCTCGGACAGTCGAACACCGGGGAGCTGTTTTTT.

This clonotype was counted a few times. The J gene is TRBJ2-1, the V gene TRBV6-2 or TRBV6-3; TRBD2 matches at 9 bases. Germline lookup yields CDR1 MNHEY and CDR2 SVGEGT. V trimming: 8 bases; J trimming: 5 bases; junction bases outside the gene matches: 10. The CDR3 contains 15 residues. The CDR3 nucleotides read TGTGCCAGCGGGTCTCTAGCGGGGATAAACAATGAGCAGTTCTTC. Translating it yields CASGSLAGINNEQFF.

The rearrangement joins TRBV10-2 to TRBJ2-3, with 7 bases that match TRBD1. The CDR3 runs 15 residues. The germline V gene has CDR1 WSHSY and CDR2 SAAADI. Trimming removed 3 bases from V and 0 bases from J; junction bases left unmatched: 3. CDR3 in amino acids: CASSEPGGSTDTQYF. The CDR3, as DNA: TGCGCCAGCAGTGAACCAGGGGGTAGCACAGATACGCAGTATTTT.

This chain links TRBV20-1 with TRBJ2-2, with 8 bases lining up with TRBD2. Germline CDR1 reads DFQATT; CDR2 reads SNEGSKA (reference sequence). With 0 bases clipped from V and 1 base from J, the junction kept 4 bases outside the gene matches. CDR3 size: 16 residues. The CDR3 bases are TGCAGTGCTAGAGACCCCCGGGGGGGGAACACCGGGGAGCTGTTTTTT. As protein: CSARDPRGGNTGELFF.

CDR3 amino acids: CASSLRRFYEQYF. The CDR3 DNA sequence: TGTGCCAGCAGTTTGCGCAGATTCTACGAGCAGTACTTC. The chain uses TRBV27 and TRBJ2-7; D gene ambiguous. The CDR3 is 13 residues long. CDR1 and CDR2 from the germline V gene are MNHEY and SMNVEV (reference sequence). V lost 3 bases and J 3 bases, leaving 9 bases between the germline ends.

This clonotype was observed a handful of times. The V and J genes are TRBV7-9 and TRBJ2-7; 7 nucleotides align to TRBD1. The CDR3 is made up of 14 amino acids. Losses at the gene ends were 1 base for V and 3 bases for J; bases not matched to a gene: 3. The V gene's germline CDR1 is SEHNR and CDR2 FQNEAQ (reference sequence). The CDR3 bases are TGTGCCAGCAGCTTAGTTGGGGACAGCTACGAGCAGTACTTC. Translated, it gives CASSLVGDSYEQYF.

This sequence joins TRBV13 and TRBJ2-3; D gene ambiguous. V was shortened by 2 bases and J by 3 bases, with 15 bases between the two germline ends. From germline, CDR1 is PRHDT and CDR2 FYEKMQ (reference sequence). This CDR3 is 16 amino acids long. Written as DNA, the CDR3 is TGTGCCAGCAGCTTACGTCCCCCGACCTTGACAGATACGCAGTATTTT. This gives the protein CASSLRPPTLTDTQYF.

The chain couples TRBV5-5 to TRBJ2-7; 7 nucleotides line up with TRBD1. CDR1 and CDR2 from the germline V gene are SGHKS and YYEKEE (reference sequence). The CDR3 consists of 13 residues. V lost 0 bases to trimming and J lost 6 bases; unmatched junction nucleotides: 3. In DNA form, the CDR3 reads TGTGCCAGCAGCTTGGGACAGGGAATCGAGCAGTACTTC. Protein product: CASSLGQGIEQYF.

The chain uses TRBV21-1 and TRBJ2-1; the D call TRBD1 from the table was never checked on the DNA. TRBV21-1 is listed as a pseudogene. The CDR3 extends over 16 amino acids. The CDR3 loop reads CASSRDGGLLYNEQFF. CDR3 DNA sequence: TGTGCCAGCAGCAGGGACGGGGGTCTCCTTTACAATGAGCAGTTCTTC.

This clonotype was seen at least ten times. The CDR3 DNA sequence: TGTGCCAGCAGCGTACGATTAAGTGAAGCTTTCTTT. It translates to CASSVRLSEAFF. This chain connects TRBV11-1 to TRBJ1-1; no reliable D call. The V and J ends lost 5 bases and 7 bases respectively, with 11 bases between them. Germline V gives CDR1 SGHAT, CDR2 FQDESV (reference sequence). This CDR3 region has 12 residues.

This clonotype has a count of ten or more. The chain combines TRBV4-2 with TRBJ2-3, with 8 bases fitting TRBD1. Germline trimming cut 5 bases from V and 1 base from J; bases unmatched to any gene: 2. This CDR3 is 14 amino acids long. CDR1 is LGHNA, CDR2 YNFKEQ, per germline. The CDR3 DNA sequence: TGTGCCAGCAGCGAGGACAGGGGCACAGATACGCAGTATTTT. Amino acids: CASSEDRGTDTQYF.